Listed below are T cell receptor beta chains from one sample, sequenced in a study of shared clonotypes between healthy human individuals. Repertoires were generated with immunoSEQ multiplex PCR, while TCRdb's copy carries only in-frame clones and drops some. Among under 1,100,000 clones listed, 75% to 80% were seen once. Specimen: memory CD4+ T cells from PBMCs. These receptors were collected from a man younger than 30 in good health. Some clones in this sample may be carry-over from other donors' samples. Both conserved end residues are part of each CDR3. A D gene is named only where the DNA matches it firmly. Where a row states a size, it is once, few, many or the class of an expanded clone; other rows omit it.

v_call: TRBV19
j_call: TRBJ1-1
clone_size: .
d_call: TRBD1
cdr3_aa: CASSSGQGAAEAFF
cdr3_nt: TGTGCCAGTAGTTCGGGACAGGGGGCGGCTGAAGCTTTCTTT

v_call: TRBV10-1
j_call: TRBJ2-1
clone_size: .
d_call: .
cdr3_aa: CASSEGQPGKDEQFF
cdr3_nt: TGCGCCAGCAGTGAAGGGCAGCCGGGGAAGGATGAGCAGTTCTTC

v_call: TRBV2
j_call: TRBJ2-7
clone_size: once
d_call: .
cdr3_aa: CASSVKDRDNYEQYF
cdr3_nt: TGTGCCAGCAGTGTAAAGGACAGAGACAACTACGAGCAGTACTTC

v_call: TRBV4-2
j_call: TRBJ1-5
clone_size: .
d_call: .
cdr3_aa: CASSQGTADSNQPQHF
cdr3_nt: TGTGCCAGCAGCCAAGGGACAGCTGATAGCAATCAGCCCCAGCATTTT

v_call: TRBV6-1
j_call: TRBJ2-2
clone_size: .
d_call: TRBD1
cdr3_aa: CASSESPTGSATGELFF
cdr3_nt: TGTGCCAGCAGTGAATCCCCGACAGGGTCGGCCACCGGGGAGCTGTTTTTT

v_call: TRBV9
j_call: TRBJ2-7
clone_size: many
d_call: TRBD1
cdr3_aa: CASSFGDRRYEQYF
cdr3_nt: TGTGCCAGCAGCTTCGGGGACAGGAGATACGAGCAGTACTTC

v_call: TRBV9
j_call: TRBJ2-3
clone_size: .
d_call: TRBD2
cdr3_aa: CASSVEVAGGVTDTQYF
cdr3_nt: TGTGCCAGCAGCGTAGAGGTAGCGGGAGGTGTGACAGATACGCAGTATTTT

v_call: TRBV5-1
j_call: TRBJ2-5
clone_size: .
d_call: TRBD2
cdr3_aa: CASSRARGDWETQYF
cdr3_nt: TGCGCCAGCAGCCGTGCCCGGGGGGATTGGGAGACCCAGTACTTC

v_call: TRBV6-6
j_call: TRBJ2-2
clone_size: .
d_call: .
cdr3_aa: CASSPYRSNTGELFF
cdr3_nt: TGTGCCAGCAGCCCCTACAGGTCGAACACCGGGGAGCTGTTTTTT

v_call: TRBV27
j_call: TRBJ2-3
clone_size: once
d_call: .
cdr3_aa: CASSRQASSDGTDTQYF
cdr3_nt: TGTGCCAGCAGTAGGCAGGCCTCGAGCGATGGCACAGATACGCAGTATTTT

v_call: TRBV4-2
j_call: TRBJ2-2
clone_size: few
d_call: TRBD1
cdr3_aa: CASSQEGQGANTGELFF
cdr3_nt: TGTGCCAGCAGCCAAGAGGGACAGGGAGCGAACACCGGGGAGCTGTTTTTT

v_call: TRBV5-1
j_call: TRBJ2-6
clone_size: .
d_call: TRBD1
cdr3_aa: CASSPQGDRGAGANVLTF
cdr3_nt: TGCGCCAGCAGCCCACAGGGGGACAGGGGAGCTGGGGCCAACGTCCTGACTTTC

v_call: TRBV7-3
j_call: TRBJ1-2
clone_size: .
d_call: TRBD1
cdr3_aa: CASKGGDRVEGYTF
cdr3_nt: TGTGCCAGCAAGGGAGGGGACAGGGTGGAGGGCTACACCTTC

v_call: TRBV6-1
j_call: TRBJ2-7
clone_size: .
d_call: .
cdr3_aa: CASSAYRVGVYEQYF
cdr3_nt: TGTGCCAGCAGTGCCTACAGGGTAGGGGTTTACGAGCAGTACTTC

v_call: TRBV30
j_call: TRBJ2-1
clone_size: .
d_call: .
cdr3_aa: CAWRGYNEQFF
cdr3_nt: TGTGCCTGGAGGGGCTACAATGAGCAGTTCTTC

v_call: TRBV30
j_call: TRBJ1-5
clone_size: .
d_call: TRBD1
cdr3_aa: CAWSFTGANQPQHF
cdr3_nt: TGTGCCTGGAGCTTCACAGGGGCTAATCAGCCCCAGCATTTT

v_call: TRBV10-3
j_call: TRBJ2-2
clone_size: many
d_call: .
cdr3_aa: CAISARRNTGELFF
cdr3_nt: TGTGCCATCAGTGCTAGAAGAAACACCGGGGAGCTGTTTTTT

v_call: TRBV28
j_call: TRBJ2-7
clone_size: .
d_call: .
cdr3_aa: CASMAGVTYEQYF
cdr3_nt: TGTGCCAGCATGGCAGGCGTGACTTACGAGCAGTACTTC

v_call: TRBV5-1
j_call: TRBJ2-7
clone_size: .
d_call: TRBD2
cdr3_aa: CASSPQASGSSYEQYF
cdr3_nt: TGCGCCAGCAGCCCCCAAGCCAGCGGGAGCTCCTACGAGCAGTACTTC

v_call: TRBV6-1
j_call: TRBJ1-1
clone_size: .
d_call: .
cdr3_aa: CASSERGFTEAFF
cdr3_nt: TGTGCCAGCAGTGAAAGGGGGTTCACTGAAGCTTTCTTT

v_call: TRBV2
j_call: TRBJ2-3
clone_size: .
d_call: .
cdr3_aa: CASSGSGESTDTQYF
cdr3_nt: TGTGCCAGCAGTGGGTCAGGGGAAAGCACAGATACGCAGTATTTT

v_call: TRBV5-5
j_call: TRBJ1-5
clone_size: .
d_call: .
cdr3_aa: CASSRDGPGSNQPQHF
cdr3_nt: TGTGCCAGCAGCCGTGACGGCCCCGGGAGCAATCAGCCCCAGCATTTT

v_call: TRBV10-3
j_call: TRBJ2-1
clone_size: .
d_call: TRBD1
cdr3_aa: CAISGAGQGYNEQFF
cdr3_nt: TGTGCCATCAGTGGTGCCGGACAGGGGTACAATGAGCAGTTCTTC

v_call: TRBV5-5
j_call: TRBJ1-5
clone_size: .
d_call: TRBD1
cdr3_aa: CASSLWTGDQPQHF
cdr3_nt: TGTGCCAGCAGCTTGTGGACAGGCGATCAGCCCCAGCATTTT

v_call: TRBV4-2
j_call: TRBJ1-3
clone_size: .
d_call: .
cdr3_aa: CASSQDGTARNTIYF
cdr3_nt: TGTGCCAGCAGCCAAGATGGGACTGCGCGAAACACCATATATTTT

v_call: TRBV9
j_call: TRBJ1-1
clone_size: .
d_call: .
cdr3_aa: CASSAGGAEAFF
cdr3_nt: TGTGCCAGCAGCGCCGGGGGGGCTGAAGCTTTCTTT

v_call: TRBV29-1
j_call: TRBJ1-2
clone_size: .
d_call: .
cdr3_aa: CSVDGPGYYGYTF
cdr3_nt: TGCAGCGTTGACGGGCCAGGGTACTATGGCTACACCTTC

v_call: TRBV27
j_call: TRBJ2-7
clone_size: many
d_call: TRBD2
cdr3_aa: CASSLDPSGSIYEQYF
cdr3_nt: TGTGCCAGCAGTCTAGACCCTAGCGGGAGCATCTACGAGCAGTACTTC

v_call: TRBV28
j_call: TRBJ2-5
clone_size: .
d_call: TRBD2
cdr3_aa: CASSPGGIETQYF
cdr3_nt: TGTGCCAGCAGTCCGGGGGGGATAGAGACCCAGTACTTC

v_call: TRBV2
j_call: TRBJ2-3
clone_size: .
d_call: TRBD2
cdr3_aa: CASSDSSGIHTDTQYF
cdr3_nt: TGTGCCAGCAGTGATTCTAGCGGGATTCACACAGATACGCAGTATTTT

v_call: TRBV2
j_call: TRBJ2-2
clone_size: .
d_call: TRBD2
cdr3_aa: CASSPRTSGSVAGELFF
cdr3_nt: TGTGCCAGCAGTCCCCGGACTAGCGGGAGTGTCGCCGGGGAGCTGTTTTTT

v_call: TRBV11-1
j_call: TRBJ2-7
clone_size: .
d_call: .
cdr3_aa: CASSLSPGDSYEQYF
cdr3_nt: TGTGCCAGCAGCTTATCCCCGGGAGACTCCTACGAGCAGTACTTC

v_call: TRBV19
j_call: TRBJ1-5
clone_size: .
d_call: TRBD1
cdr3_aa: CASSIGTANNQPQHF
cdr3_nt: TGTGCCAGTAGTATTGGGACAGCTAACAATCAGCCCCAGCATTTT

v_call: TRBV5-6
j_call: TRBJ2-1
clone_size: .
d_call: .
cdr3_aa: CASSFLSSSQGEQFF
cdr3_nt: TGTGCCAGCAGCTTTCTTTCGTCTTCTCAAGGTGAGCAGTTCTTC

v_call: TRBV4-3
j_call: TRBJ2-7
clone_size: .
d_call: .
cdr3_aa: CASSREGGYEQYF
cdr3_nt: TGCGCCAGCAGCCGCGAAGGGGGATACGAGCAGTACTTC

v_call: TRBV11-1
j_call: TRBJ2-1
clone_size: .
d_call: .
cdr3_aa: CASSLAMITGYNEQFF
cdr3_nt: TGTGCCAGCAGCTTAGCGATGATCACAGGGTACAATGAGCAGTTCTTC

v_call: TRBV7-2
j_call: TRBJ2-7
clone_size: .
d_call: TRBD1
cdr3_aa: CASSFRGGPYEQYF
cdr3_nt: TGTGCCAGCAGCTTCAGAGGGGGCCCCTACGAGCAGTACTTC

v_call: TRBV18
j_call: TRBJ1-1
clone_size: .
d_call: TRBD1
cdr3_aa: CASSPLGQGEAFF
cdr3_nt: TGTGCCAGCTCACCACTAGGACAGGGAGAAGCTTTCTTT

v_call: TRBV28
j_call: TRBJ1-1
clone_size: .
d_call: .
cdr3_aa: CASSLAPGINTEAFF
cdr3_nt: TGTGCCAGCAGTTTGGCTCCAGGGATCAACACTGAAGCTTTCTTT

v_call: TRBV7-9
j_call: TRBJ2-7
clone_size: once
d_call: TRBD1
cdr3_aa: CASSPTGEYEQYF
cdr3_nt: TGTGCCAGCAGCCCGACAGGGGAATACGAGCAGTACTTC

v_call: TRBV7-8
j_call: TRBJ1-2
clone_size: once
d_call: .
cdr3_aa: CASSPRDGLTNYGYTF
cdr3_nt: TGTGCCAGCAGCCCACGGGACGGCCTCACGAACTATGGCTACACCTTC

v_call: TRBV4-2
j_call: TRBJ2-5
clone_size: .
d_call: TRBD2
cdr3_aa: CASSQKGLAGGSYQETQYF
cdr3_nt: TGTGCCAGCAGCCAAAAGGGACTAGCGGGAGGGTCGTACCAAGAGACCCAGTACTTC

v_call: TRBV4-2
j_call: TRBJ2-1
clone_size: .
d_call: .
cdr3_aa: CASSPRRQGGNEQFF
cdr3_nt: TGTGCCAGCAGCCCCCGGAGGCAGGGGGGGAATGAGCAGTTCTTC

v_call: TRBV18
j_call: TRBJ2-3
clone_size: .
d_call: TRBD1
cdr3_aa: CASSPGQGRTDTQYF
cdr3_nt: TGTGCCAGCTCCCCAGGACAGGGTAGGACAGATACGCAGTATTTT

v_call: TRBV7-9
j_call: TRBJ1-1
clone_size: .
d_call: .
cdr3_aa: CASSFGSQGPAFF
cdr3_nt: TGTGCCAGCAGCTTCGGGTCACAAGGGCCAGCTTTCTTT

v_call: TRBV4-1
j_call: TRBJ1-1
clone_size: .
d_call: .
cdr3_aa: CASSQDNRQANTEAFF
cdr3_nt: TGCGCCAGCAGCCAAGACAACCGACAGGCGAACACTGAAGCTTTCTTT

v_call: TRBV6-1
j_call: TRBJ2-5
clone_size: .
d_call: TRBD1
cdr3_aa: CASRHLGQSQETQYF
cdr3_nt: TGTGCCAGCAGACACCTGGGACAGTCGCAAGAGACCCAGTACTTC

v_call: TRBV25-1
j_call: TRBJ1-2
clone_size: once
d_call: TRBD1
cdr3_aa: CASSDRDRAGYTF
cdr3_nt: TGTGCCAGCAGCGACAGGGACAGGGCTGGCTACACCTTC

v_call: TRBV30
j_call: TRBJ2-7
clone_size: .
d_call: .
cdr3_aa: CAFTAAGYEQYF
cdr3_nt: TGTGCCTTCACCGCCGCCGGCTACGAGCAGTACTTC

v_call: TRBV29-1
j_call: TRBJ2-5
clone_size: few
d_call: TRBD1
cdr3_aa: CSVEEMRTGGTRETQYF
cdr3_nt: TGCAGCGTTGAAGAAATGAGGACAGGGGGGACGAGAGAGACCCAGTACTTC

v_call: TRBV4-1
j_call: TRBJ2-2
clone_size: few
d_call: .
cdr3_aa: CASSLEGGSNTGELFF
cdr3_nt: TGCGCCAGCAGCCTAGAAGGGGGGTCGAACACCGGGGAGCTGTTTTTT

v_call: TRBV5-4
j_call: TRBJ1-1
clone_size: .
d_call: TRBD1
cdr3_aa: CASSWGQGMNTEAFF
cdr3_nt: TGTGCCAGCAGCTGGGGACAGGGGATGAACACTGAAGCTTTCTTT

v_call: TRBV11-3
j_call: TRBJ2-3
clone_size: .
d_call: TRBD2
cdr3_aa: CASSYGLAGTADTQYF
cdr3_nt: TGTGCCAGCAGCTACGGACTAGCGGGAACAGCAGATACGCAGTATTTT

v_call: TRBV28
j_call: TRBJ2-7
clone_size: .
d_call: TRBD2
cdr3_aa: CASSSPGLAGVPYEQYF
cdr3_nt: TGTGCCAGCAGCTCCCCGGGACTAGCGGGAGTCCCCTACGAGCAGTACTTC

v_call: TRBV4-2
j_call: TRBJ1-6
clone_size: .
d_call: TRBD1
cdr3_aa: CASSQGQGGNSPLHF
cdr3_nt: TGTGCCAGCAGCCAAGGTCAGGGGGGAAATTCACCCCTCCACTTT

v_call: TRBV18
j_call: TRBJ2-7
clone_size: few
d_call: TRBD1
cdr3_aa: CASSPGTATQRGEQYF
cdr3_nt: TGTGCCAGCTCACCGGGGACAGCCACCCAGAGGGGCGAGCAGTACTTC

v_call: TRBV5-4
j_call: TRBJ2-7
clone_size: .
d_call: .
cdr3_aa: CASSLGGEIYEQYF
cdr3_nt: TGTGCCAGCAGCTTGGGCGGGGAGATCTACGAGCAGTACTTC

v_call: TRBV5-4
j_call: TRBJ2-3
clone_size: few
d_call: TRBD2
cdr3_aa: CASSLKLGEGTQYF
cdr3_nt: TGTGCCAGCAGCTTGAAGCTGGGGGAGGGTACGCAGTATTTT